Listed below are T cell receptor beta chains from one sample, sequenced in a study of T cell responses to AZD1222 COVID-19 vaccine. The data were produced by immunoSEQ multiplex PCR, yet TCRdb's version contains in-frame clones alone and is incomplete. The table has about 98,000 clones, about 86% seen once; the top ten hold 10%. Sequencing was performed on peripheral blood, taken on day 0 of MenACWY control vaccination. The receptors were gathered from an adult in good health. Each CDR3 is given with its conserved first and last residue. The D gene is left open where the match is weak. Size is stated for part of the rows, as once, few or many counts, or as a class when the clone is expanded.

CASSQQGGFTPYNEQFF | TGTGCCAGCAGCCAGCAAGGAGGGTTCACCCCCTACAATGAGCAGTTCTTC | - | TRBJ2-1 | TRBV3-1/TRBV3-2 | -
CASSVTVSEAFF | TGTGCCAGCAGTGTGACAGTATCAGAAGCTTTCTTT | - | TRBJ1-1 | TRBV12-3/TRBV12-4 | -
CASSPSTGDSGELFF | TGTGCCAGCAGCCCTTCGACAGGGGATTCCGGGGAGCTGTTTTTT | TRBD1 | TRBJ2-2 | TRBV7-7 | few
CVSSQQGGTEQYF | TGTGTCAGCAGTCAACAGGGGGGAACGGAACAGTACTTC | TRBD1 | TRBJ2-7 | TRBV2 | -
CATSRDVGQGYEQYF | TGTGCCACCAGCAGAGACGTGGGACAGGGATACGAGCAGTACTTC | TRBD1 | TRBJ2-7 | TRBV15 | -
CASSLTPSRNTEAFF | TGCGCCAGCAGCCTGACCCCCTCGAGGAACACTGAAGCTTTCTTT | - | TRBJ1-1 | TRBV5-1 | -
CASSHRGQSPLHF | TGTGCCAGCAGCCACAGGGGGCAATCACCCCTCCACTTT | TRBD1 | TRBJ1-6 | TRBV7-2 | -
CASSFAGMDSPLHF | TGTGCCAGCAGTTTCGCGGGGATGGACTCACCCCTCCACTTT | - | TRBJ1-6 | TRBV6-2/TRBV6-3 | -
CASSLHKRVDTQYF | TGTGCCAGCAGTTTGCATAAGCGAGTGGATACGCAGTATTTT | - | TRBJ2-3 | TRBV6-2/TRBV6-3 | -
CASSPWTGDMMNTIYF | TGTGCCAGTAGTCCCTGGACAGGGGATATGATGAACACCATATATTTT | TRBD1 | TRBJ1-3 | TRBV19 | -
CASSSGAYGYTF | TGTGCCAGCAGCTCAGGCGCTTATGGCTACACCTTC | - | TRBJ1-2 | TRBV6-5 | -
CASRDRGMNTEAFF | TGTGCCAGCAGGGACAGGGGAATGAACACTGAAGCTTTCTTT | TRBD1 | TRBJ1-1 | TRBV6-5 | -
CASSLGTGGARGEAFF | TGTGCCAGCAGTTTGGGGACAGGGGGCGCGAGGGGTGAAGCTTTCTTT | TRBD1 | TRBJ1-1 | TRBV28 | -
CASRGKSSYEQYF | TGTGCCAGCAGGGGGAAGTCATCCTACGAGCAGTACTTC | - | TRBJ2-7 | TRBV12-3/TRBV12-4 | -
CASSSPGAFQETQYF | TGTGCCAGCAGTTCCCCAGGAGCTTTCCAAGAGACCCAGTACTTC | - | TRBJ2-5 | TRBV27 | -
CASSLGETGKLFF | TGTGCCAGCAGTTTGGGGGAGACAGGGAAACTGTTTTTT | TRBD1 | TRBJ1-4 | TRBV12-3/TRBV12-4 | -
CASSQKGTAGTEAFF | TGTGCCAGCAGCCAAAAGGGGACCGCCGGAACTGAAGCTTTCTTT | - | TRBJ1-1 | TRBV3-1/TRBV3-2 | -
CASSEKSDRENTGELFF | TGTGCCAGCAGTGAAAAGTCCGACAGGGAGAACACCGGGGAGCTGTTTTTT | TRBD1 | TRBJ2-2 | TRBV6-1 | -
CASSSPGQGFREQYF | TGTGCCAGCAGCTCCCCAGGACAGGGATTCCGCGAGCAGTACTTC | TRBD1 | TRBJ2-7 | TRBV11-2 | -
CASSVDLGGLQPQHF | TGTGCCAGCAGTGTAGATTTGGGGGGGCTTCAGCCCCAGCATTTT | - | TRBJ1-5 | TRBV2 | -
CATSRVGNQPQHF | TGTGCCACCAGCAGAGTCGGTAATCAGCCCCAGCATTTT | - | TRBJ1-5 | TRBV15 | -
CSAEGAGELFF | TGCAGTGCGGAGGGAGCCGGGGAGCTGTTTTTT | - | TRBJ2-2 | TRBV20-1 | -
CASSLGGEGNTIYF | TGCGCCAGCAGCTTGGGGGGCGAGGGAAACACCATATATTTT | - | TRBJ1-3 | TRBV5-1 | -
CASSLGSSAKNIQYF | TGTGCCAGCAGCTTAGGGAGTAGTGCCAAAAACATTCAGTACTTC | - | TRBJ2-4 | TRBV7-2 | -
CAISELADEQFF | TGTGCCATCAGTGAGTTGGCCGATGAGCAGTTCTTC | - | TRBJ2-1 | TRBV10-3 | -
CASSSRVHNQPQHF | TGTGCCAGCAGCTCCCGGGTTCACAATCAGCCCCAGCATTTT | - | TRBJ1-5 | TRBV5-5 | -
CAISDPAYTQYF | TGTGCCATCAGTGACCCCGCTTATACGCAGTATTTT | - | TRBJ2-3 | TRBV10-3 | -
CASSEAVGGTGYGYTF | TGTGCCAGCAGTGAGGCCGTTGGGGGGACCGGCTATGGCTACACCTTC | - | TRBJ1-2 | TRBV6-1 | -
CASSPSTGTGGKLFF | TGTGCCAGTAGCCCCTCGACAGGGACAGGTGGAAAACTGTTTTTT | TRBD1 | TRBJ1-4 | TRBV19 | -
CASSLVSETEAFF | TGTGCCAGCAGCTTAGTCTCCGAGACTGAAGCTTTCTTT | - | TRBJ1-1 | TRBV7-2 | -
CASSTGQKVMANYGYTF | TGTGCCAGCAGTACGGGACAGAAGGTCATGGCGAACTATGGCTACACCTTC | TRBD1 | TRBJ1-2 | TRBV28 | -
CAWSHGPAKGYTF | TGTGCCTGGAGTCACGGCCCCGCGAAGGGCTACACCTTC | - | TRBJ1-2 | TRBV30 | -
CASSQSRHSYEQYF | TGTGCCAGCAGCCAAAGTCGGCACTCCTACGAGCAGTACTTC | - | TRBJ2-7 | TRBV3-1/TRBV3-2 | -
CASRREGTFVGETQYF | TGTGCCAGCAGGCGCGAGGGGACGTTCGTCGGGGAGACCCAGTACTTC | - | TRBJ2-5 | TRBV2 | -
CASSQDPRTGGRMNTEAFF | TGTGCCAGCAGCCAAGATCCCCGGACAGGGGGGCGAATGAACACTGAAGCTTTCTTT | TRBD1 | TRBJ1-1 | TRBV3-1/TRBV3-2 | -
CASSLGGGRGLEDIQYF | TGCGCCAGCAGCCTGGGCGGGGGCAGGGGGCTTGAGGACATTCAGTACTTC | - | TRBJ2-4 | TRBV4-1 | -
CASSVRQGHEKLFF | TGTGCCAGCAGCGTAAGACAGGGGCATGAAAAACTGTTTTTT | TRBD1 | TRBJ1-4 | TRBV7-2 | -
CASSIERGYSNQPQHF | TGTGCCAGTAGTATAGAACGCGGATATAGCAATCAGCCCCAGCATTTT | - | TRBJ1-5 | TRBV19 | -
CASTSGPPFTGKYTEAFF | TGTGCCAGCACATCGGGACCGCCTTTTACCGGGAAGTACACTGAAGCTTTCTTT | - | TRBJ1-1 | TRBV21-1 | -
CASSSQGTEAFF | TGTGCCAGCAGCTCACAGGGGACTGAAGCTTTCTTT | TRBD1 | TRBJ1-1 | TRBV3-1/TRBV3-2 | -
CASSGLTFSGNTIYF | TGTGCCAGCTCAGGGCTCACTTTCTCTGGAAACACCATATATTTT | - | TRBJ1-3 | TRBV18 | -
CASSQLAERYNEQFF | TGTGCCAGCAGTCAACTAGCGGAGCGCTACAATGAGCAGTTCTTC | TRBD2 | TRBJ2-1 | TRBV2 | -
CASSQVGTDGNTIYF | TGTGCCAGCAGCCAAGTGGGGACAGATGGAAACACCATATATTTT | TRBD1 | TRBJ1-3 | TRBV3-1/TRBV3-2 | -
CAISGQVDGNTIYF | TGTGCCATCAGTGGACAGGTTGATGGAAACACCATATATTTT | - | TRBJ1-3 | TRBV10-3 | -
CASSIASGLQETQYF | TGTGCCAGTAGTATCGCGTCGGGACTGCAAGAGACCCAGTACTTC | - | TRBJ2-5 | TRBV19 | -
CASSPQTGYSPLHF | TGTGCCAGCAGTCCCCAAACAGGCTATTCACCCCTCCACTTT | - | TRBJ1-6 | TRBV27 | -
CASSQEGVYGTEAFF | TGCGCCAGCAGCCAAGAGGGCGTCTATGGCACTGAAGCTTTCTTT | - | TRBJ1-1 | TRBV4-3 | -
CASRSEGGADEQFF | TGTGCCAGCAGGAGCGAAGGGGGTGCGGATGAGCAGTTCTTC | - | TRBJ2-1 | TRBV27 | -
CASSMGTGGNTEAFF | TGCGCCAGCAGCATGGGGACAGGGGGCAACACTGAAGCTTTCTTT | TRBD1 | TRBJ1-1 | TRBV5-1 | -
CASSPGTSGALYFYEQYF | TGTGCCAGCAGCCCGGGGACTAGCGGGGCCCTGTATTTCTACGAGCAGTACTTC | TRBD2 | TRBJ2-7 | TRBV7-8 | few
CAWSKDSANTEAFF | TGTGCCTGGAGTAAGGACAGTGCGAACACTGAAGCTTTCTTT | - | TRBJ1-1 | TRBV30 | -
CSPQRNTEAFF | TGCAGCCCCCAACGGAACACTGAAGCTTTCTTT | - | TRBJ1-1 | TRBV29-1 | -
CASSFLRVSDEQFF | TGTGCCAGCAGCTTCCTCAGGGTGAGCGATGAGCAGTTCTTC | - | TRBJ2-1 | TRBV13 | -
CASSMGSGTNEKLFF | TGTGCCAGTAGTATGGGGTCTGGGACTAATGAAAAACTGTTTTTT | - | TRBJ1-4 | TRBV19 | -
CASSFVNSMNTEAFF | TGCGCCAGCAGCTTTGTCAACTCCATGAACACTGAAGCTTTCTTT | - | TRBJ1-1 | TRBV5-1 | -
CASSPPSRGQETQYF | TGTGCCAGCTCACCACCCTCCCGGGGCCAAGAGACCCAGTACTTC | - | TRBJ2-5 | TRBV18 | -
CASSQARALGETQYF | TGTGCCAGCAGTCAGGCTAGGGCCCTGGGAGAGACCCAGTACTTC | - | TRBJ2-5 | TRBV6-2/TRBV6-3 | -